This T cell receptor (beta chain) is from a study of T cell repertoires in cytomegalovirus infection. Study overall: CMV epitopes that were recently identified and HLA-C-restricted were used alongside well-studied HLA-B-restricted ones. It was the public TCR beta signatures that indicated both CMV infection and matching HLA type. Regarding the study as a whole: It was HLA-C-restricted CMV-specific TCR beta clonotypes that dominated the response ex vivo. Identification of carriers of CMV plus the relevant HLA was achieved through cumulative public TCR beta family frequency.

The V end lost 7 bases, the J end lost 1 base, and 13 bases lay between the germline ends. The length of the CDR3 is 14 residues. In TCRdb, the reads were re-called with MiXCR into one record per CDR3 protein. The table records approximately 730,000 distinct CDR3 sequences, around 30% of them present only once. This clonotype has ten or more counts. Antigen: not known. The material was cultured PBMCs, obtained from culture after CMV antigen stimulation. The chain employs TRBV12-3 or TRBV12-4 and TRBJ1-1; possible D gene TRBD1, 6 bases. The clonotype comes from a human donor in good health (CMV status not recorded). Some clones in this sample may be carry-over from other donors' samples. DNA of the CDR3: TGTGCCAGCAACTACGGGACAAAGAACACTGAAGCTTTCTTT. It specifies CASNYGTKNTEAFF.